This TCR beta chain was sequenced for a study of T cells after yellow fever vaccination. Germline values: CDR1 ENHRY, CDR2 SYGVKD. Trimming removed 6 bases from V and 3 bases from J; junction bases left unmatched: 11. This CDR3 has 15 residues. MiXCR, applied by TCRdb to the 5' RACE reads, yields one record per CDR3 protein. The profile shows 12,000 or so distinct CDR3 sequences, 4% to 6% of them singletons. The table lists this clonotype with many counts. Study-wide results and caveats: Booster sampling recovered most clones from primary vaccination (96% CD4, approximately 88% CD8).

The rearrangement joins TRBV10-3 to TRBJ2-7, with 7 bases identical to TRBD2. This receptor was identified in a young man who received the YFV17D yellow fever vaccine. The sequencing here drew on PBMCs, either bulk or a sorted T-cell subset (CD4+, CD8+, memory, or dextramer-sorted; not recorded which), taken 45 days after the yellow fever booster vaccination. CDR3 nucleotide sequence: TGTGCCATCAGGCCCGTACTAGCGTTGGGCTACGAGCAGTACTTC. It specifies CAIRPVLALGYEQYF.